A selection of T cell receptor beta chains follows, all from one sample in a study of blood T cell repertoires in COVID-19. The method was immunoSEQ multiplex PCR; TCRdb's version includes in-frame clones alone and lacks a portion of them. The table lists some 190,000 clones, nearly 80% of them singletons, with 13% to 15% in the top ten. The sequenced material came from PBMCs or T cells enriched from blood (not recorded which). Receptor source: a man aged 55 to 70 who had been exposed to COVID-19. CDR3s leave out the opening cysteine and the closing phenylalanine or tryptophan. Each record gives: clone size, J gene, V gene, CDR3 protein. Clone size is stated in some rows and not others, as once, few, many or a class when expanded.

size: .
J: TRBJ2-3
V: TRBV10-1
CDR3: ASSAVASTDTQY

size: .
J: TRBJ2-1
V: TRBV27
CDR3: ASSQALLAGGSNEQF

size: once
J: TRBJ1-5
V: TRBV19
CDR3: ASSAGQGINQPQH

size: .
J: TRBJ1-2
V: TRBV29-1
CDR3: SVEVWDRARGYT

size: .
J: TRBJ2-7
V: TRBV5-1
CDR3: ASSLAGQVLYEQY

size: .
J: TRBJ2-6
V: TRBV5-1
CDR3: ASSLVSGANVLT

size: once
J: TRBJ2-5
V: TRBV24-1
CDR3: ATSDPLGATSVATQY

size: .
J: TRBJ2-3
V: TRBV7-9
CDR3: ASSQLAGATDTQY

size: .
J: TRBJ1-2
V: TRBV28
CDR3: ASSWDSNYGYT

size: .
J: TRBJ1-1
V: TRBV19
CDR3: ASSTLDRGRVIMNTEAF

size: .
J: TRBJ1-4
V: TRBV6-5
CDR3: ASSRTDQKLF

size: .
J: TRBJ1-1
V: TRBV7-9
CDR3: ASSPRQNMNTEAF

size: .
J: TRBJ2-6
V: TRBV19
CDR3: ASSPTSGRRNGANVLT

size: .
J: TRBJ2-1
V: TRBV27
CDR3: ASSFQPGLVSGNEQF

size: few
J: TRBJ1-1
V: TRBV5-6
CDR3: ASSWGLDRLNTEAF

size: .
J: TRBJ2-7
V: TRBV19
CDR3: ASSFGGVEYEQY

size: .
J: TRBJ2-1
V: TRBV2
CDR3: AWLRDRKDNEQF

size: .
J: TRBJ1-2
V: TRBV20-1
CDR3: SASDRGNYGYT

size: .
J: TRBJ1-2
V: TRBV2
CDR3: ASSEGQGATGYT

size: .
J: TRBJ2-6
V: TRBV6-1
CDR3: ASSEVVQGRLGANVLT

size: .
J: TRBJ2-7
V: TRBV27
CDR3: ASSSGQVAYEQY

size: .
J: TRBJ2-4
V: TRBV19
CDR3: ASSPETGNSKVAKNIQY

size: .
J: TRBJ2-7
V: TRBV18
CDR3: ASSRGLAVAYEQY

size: once
J: TRBJ1-1
V: TRBV29-1
CDR3: SVTRWGGTEAF

size: .
J: TRBJ2-1
V: TRBV20-1
CDR3: SASSIGLATNEQF

size: .
J: TRBJ2-3
V: TRBV9
CDR3: ASTRMASGRRSTDTQY

size: .
J: TRBJ2-7
V: TRBV4-3
CDR3: ASSQDWSGRLY

size: .
J: TRBJ2-3
V: TRBV23-1
CDR3: ASSDPDRLCTDTQY

size: .
J: TRBJ1-1
V: TRBV29-1
CDR3: SAGTGPNTEAF

size: .
J: TRBJ2-3
V: TRBV9
CDR3: ASSLGGSGTDTQY

size: .
J: TRBJ2-5
V: TRBV29-1
CDR3: SVERTGETQY

size: .
J: TRBJ2-7
V: TRBV12-3/TRBV12-4
CDR3: ASSLREAGEQY

size: .
J: TRBJ2-7
V: TRBV15
CDR3: ATSSLAGPYEQY

size: .
J: TRBJ2-1
V: TRBV28
CDR3: ASSLITPYNEQF

size: once
J: TRBJ2-3
V: TRBV5-4
CDR3: ASSSARDRANTDTQY

size: .
J: TRBJ2-7
V: TRBV29-1
CDR3: SVRTGGQGRGYEQY

size: .
J: TRBJ1-4
V: TRBV9
CDR3: ASSASAGSNEKLF

size: .
J: TRBJ1-1
V: TRBV7-9
CDR3: ASSSDLGDTEAF

size: .
J: TRBJ2-7
V: TRBV5-4
CDR3: ASSLGQGRGGYEQY

size: few
J: TRBJ2-7
V: TRBV2
CDR3: ASERQNEQY

size: .
J: TRBJ2-3
V: TRBV11-2
CDR3: ASSLGMAGVDTQY

size: .
J: TRBJ1-1
V: TRBV7-2
CDR3: ASSREASTLMNTEAF

size: .
J: TRBJ1-6
V: TRBV5-6
CDR3: ASSLWGGNSPLH

size: .
J: TRBJ1-4
V: TRBV9
CDR3: ASSPRMDRFNEKLF

size: few
J: TRBJ2-7
V: TRBV6-5
CDR3: ASSYSGAGTYEQY

size: .
J: TRBJ2-7
V: TRBV7-2
CDR3: ASSLDLAGSYEQY

size: .
J: TRBJ2-4
V: TRBV5-1
CDR3: ASSSSTGTSNIQY

size: .
J: TRBJ2-3
V: TRBV27
CDR3: ASSTPDDGEWGDTQY

size: few
J: TRBJ2-7
V: TRBV28
CDR3: ASSNRDRVFYEQY

size: .
J: TRBJ2-1
V: TRBV7-9
CDR3: ASTLGGLAVHNEQF

size: few
J: TRBJ2-7
V: TRBV7-9
CDR3: ASSSLGAGGQNEQY

size: .
J: TRBJ2-4
V: TRBV29-1
CDR3: SIPSGGDFGGQY

size: .
J: TRBJ1-5
V: TRBV19
CDR3: ASSVGGSNQPQH

size: .
J: TRBJ1-1
V: TRBV27
CDR3: ASRVGADTEAF

size: .
J: TRBJ2-7
V: TRBV2
CDR3: ASSGTSGPS

size: .
J: TRBJ2-1
V: TRBV27
CDR3: ASSLGGSSYNEQF

size: few
J: TRBJ2-7
V: TRBV11-2
CDR3: ASSLGSGRAYEQY

size: .
J: TRBJ2-5
V: TRBV29-1
CDR3: SVDLAGGETQY

size: .
J: TRBJ1-5
V: TRBV3-1/TRBV3-2
CDR3: ASSHPSGGEDQPQH

size: .
J: TRBJ1-5
V: TRBV15
CDR3: ATSRGGGSNQPQH